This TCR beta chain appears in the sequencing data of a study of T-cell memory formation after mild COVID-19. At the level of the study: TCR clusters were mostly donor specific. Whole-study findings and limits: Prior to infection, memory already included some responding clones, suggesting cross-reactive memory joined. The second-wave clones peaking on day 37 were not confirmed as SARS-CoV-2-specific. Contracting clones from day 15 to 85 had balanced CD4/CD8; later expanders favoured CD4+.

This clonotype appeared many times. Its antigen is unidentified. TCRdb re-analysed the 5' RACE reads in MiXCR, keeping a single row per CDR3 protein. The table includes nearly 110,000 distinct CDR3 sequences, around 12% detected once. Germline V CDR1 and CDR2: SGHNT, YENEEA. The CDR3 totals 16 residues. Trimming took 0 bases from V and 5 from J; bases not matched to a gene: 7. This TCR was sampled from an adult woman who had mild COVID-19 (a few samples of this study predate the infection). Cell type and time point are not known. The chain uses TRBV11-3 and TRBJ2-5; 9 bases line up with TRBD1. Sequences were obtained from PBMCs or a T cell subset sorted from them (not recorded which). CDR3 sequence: CASSLDSTGGGETQYF. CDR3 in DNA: TGTGCCAGCAGCTTAGATTCCACAGGGGGCGGTGAGACCCAGTACTTC.